This TCR beta chain comes out of a study of Ad26.COV2.S vaccination and SARS-CoV-2 variants. At the level of the study: Donor participated within the Ad26.COV2.S arm of the COV1001 trial. Each vaccinee took Ad26.COV2.S intramuscularly, once or twice 56 days apart.

The V end was cut by 1 base, the J end by 2 bases, with 9 bases between. This CDR3 comprises 15 residues. The germline gives CDR1 SGHTA, CDR2 FQGNSA. Treatment meaning: around 19 received Ad26.COV2.S at low or high dose, single or two shots; a few received placebo; per-sample allocation not given. Sample collection was performed on day 63 after the first vaccine or placebo injection. A Boston adult aged 18-55 years was the donor. Sequencing used immunoSEQ multiplex PCR; TCRdb keeps in-frame clones, though not all of them. The sample contains 300,000 to 350,000 clones, around 81% of which appear only once.

Sequencing was performed on peripheral blood, taken in a trial of Ad26.COV2.S vaccine versus placebo. This TCR came from a person between 18 and 60 years old who received the Ad26.COV2.S COVID-19 vaccine or a placebo. The chain joins TRBV7-2 to TRBJ1-5, with D hard to call. CDR3 DNA sequence: TGTGCCAGCAGCTTAGTGATTGGGGGCAATCAGCCCCAGCATTTT. This encodes CASSLVIGGNQPQHF.